This T cell receptor (beta chain) was documented in a study of T cells in women clearing cervical HPV infection. In the study overall: Women with histologically confirmed HPV16-related CIN3 or worse, 2 with invasive cancer, served as cases. Controls were women whose single incident HPV16 infection cleared within 12 months without precancer or cancer. HLA type stays a possible confounder, typing being limited.

With respect to this clone: The read ends 3 residues before the CDR3 terminus; that terminus is restored from the germline J gene.

The data were produced by immunoSEQ multiplex PCR, yet TCRdb's version contains in-frame clones alone and is incomplete. The sample's table shows 35,000 to 45,000 clones. Looked up from germline, CDR1 is MNHEY and CDR2 is SVGEGT. This CDR3 has 15 residues. J gave up 1 base and V 6 bases, and 5 bases lay outside the gene matches. The V call is TRBV6-2 or TRBV6-3, the J call TRBJ1-1; 10 bases line up with TRBD1. Sequenced input: blood buffy coat. This TCR derives from a woman aged 18-70 years with a cervical HPV16 infection that either progressed to CIN3+ or cleared (not recorded which). The CDR3 sequence is CASRDRGQGNTEAFF. The covered CDR3 bases are TGTGCCAGCAGAGACAGGGGGCAAGGGAACACTGAA.